The present entry profiles one T cell receptor (beta chain) with its context. This clonotype was recorded at least ten times. Its recognized antigen is unknown. Base qualities are not recorded, but no much larger clone differs from it by a single base. V sheds 1 base and J sheds 10 bases, leaving 10 bases between their ends. The CDR3 starts with the cysteine, ends with the phenylalanine, and has 13 residues. CDR3 DNA only is kept here, 39 bases in frame from base 1. CDR1 and CDR2 are read off the germline V gene (reference sequence) as LNHNV and YYDKDF. This record belongs to a study of T-cell reconstitution after alpha-beta-depleted transplantation in children listed by TCRdb under 2016. Study-wide context: Using TCR repertoire profiling, the study followed T-cell immune reconstitution in a quantitative way in children after TCRalphabeta/CD19-depleted allogeneic hematopoietic cell transplantation.

The treatment or condition label corresponds to: allogeneic hematopoietic cell transplantation with graft depleted of TCRalphabeta T cells and CD19 B cells. Transplant recipients were children who received TCRalphabeta/CD19-depleted allogeneic hematopoietic cell grafts. The method behind the library was PCR. The reads were generated on an Illumina HiSeq 2500. TCR libraries were prepared with molecular barcoding, using unique molecular identifiers to normalize TCRbeta repertoire quantification. Using fastp at Q25 and MiXCR, TCRdb reprocessed the public reads and kept productive beta chains. Each entry is one CDR3 protein sequence, shown with its most common DNA and genes. The sample includes almost 500,000 distinct CDR3 sequences, with 10% to 13% observed a single time. Just over 2% of the sample is taken by the ten largest. Study-wide findings and limitations: About two months after transplant, the apparently early recovery of alphabetaT-cell counts reportedly depended on just several hundred clones that had expanded rapidly and came from non-depleted graft cells. Hyperexpanded clone frequencies declined over subsequent months; after one year, T-cell counts and TCRbeta diversity were mostly attributed to newly produced T cells. In some patients, high TCRbeta diversity at day 60 was attributed to recipient T cells and intrathymic progenitors that had survived conditioning.

The sequencing used PBMCs, collected before TCRalphabeta/CD19-depleted stem cell transplant. The chain is assembled from TRBV15 and TRBJ1-4, with the D gene too uncertain to name. The sequence came from a child under 10 years old with inherited bone marrow failure, due to receive a stem cell transplant. DNA sequence: TGTGCCACCAGCAGAGCCAGGACCGGAAAACTGTTTTTT. This gives the protein CATSRARTGKLFF.